This T cell receptor beta chain was captured in a study of cytomegalovirus exposure and HLA in healthy donors. 60 Vbeta and 13 Jbeta primers were used in PCR. The method was immunoSEQ multiplex PCR; TCRdb's version includes in-frame clones alone and lacks a portion of them. The sample includes over 100,000 clones, 60% to 80% seen only once; the top ten take around 9.6%. This CDR3 is 13 amino acids long. The V gene lost 6 bases and the J gene lost 6 bases, with 13 bases spanning the gap. Germline V gives CDR1 MNHEY, CDR2 SVGAGI. The sequencing input was PBMCs. The TCR originated in a male donor in good health and CMV-seropositive. V and J are TRBV6-5 and TRBJ2-3; D possibly corresponds to TRBD1 (6 bases). Written as DNA, the CDR3 is TGTGCCAGCAGCCGGCAGGGGTGGGATACGCAGTATTTT. This encodes CASSRQGWDTQYF.